These 30 T cell receptor beta chains were sequenced from one sample in a study of blood T cell repertoires in COVID-19. Assay used: immunoSEQ multiplex PCR; TCRdb lists only in-frame clones, some missing. This sample yields around 11,000 clones, of which 87% are seen a single time; more than 25% belongs to the top ten. Sequencing was done on a sample of peripheral blood. The source of these receptors is a man younger than 45 with active or convalescent COVID-19.

The CDR3: CAWSREGGTLAKNIQYF. The CDR3 DNA reads as TGTGCCTGGAGTCGGGAGGGGGGGACTCTAGCCAAAAACATTCAGTACTTC. The chain recombines TRBV30 with TRBJ2-4; 8 bases are shared with TRBD2. The CDR3 covers 17 residues. CDR1 is GTSNPN and CDR2 is SVGIG in the germline V gene (reference sequence). V trimming: 2 bases; J trimming: 0 bases; junction bases outside the gene matches: 9.

This chain uses TRBV5-4 with TRBJ2-1, with D possibly TRBD2 on 6 matching bases. This CDR3 is built from 15 residues. Trimming stripped 2 bases from V and 2 bases from J, with 11 bases between. From germline, CDR1 is SGHNT and CDR2 YYREEE (reference sequence). CDR3 amino acids: CASSLRTITYNEQFF. The CDR3 bases are TGTGCCAGCAGCTTACGGACTATAACCTACAATGAGCAGTTCTTC. The entire variable domain, with the rest obtained from reference TRBV5-4 and TRBJ2-1, is as follows: ETGVTQSPTHLIKTRGQQVTLRCSSQSGHNTVSWYQQALGQGPQFIFQYYREEENGRGNFPPRFSGLQFPNYSSELNVNALELDDSALYLCASSLRTITYNEQFFGPGTRLTVL.

V usage is TRBV10-3 and J usage is TRBJ1-2, with 8 bases aligning to TRBD1. V trimming: 0 bases; J trimming: 6 bases; junction bases outside the gene matches: 3. The CDR3 extends over 14 amino acids. Germline CDR1 ENHRY, CDR2 SYGVKD. The CDR3 spells CAISESDRDDGYTF. CDR3 nucleotide sequence: TGTGCCATCAGTGAGTCGGACAGGGACGATGGCTACACCTTC.

V gene TRBV5-4 combines with J gene TRBJ1-3, with TRBD1 as a possible D gene (6 bases). CDR3 length equals 13 residues. Germline assignment: CDR1 SGHNT and CDR2 YYREEE (reference sequence). The V end lost 6 bases, the J end lost 8 bases, and 15 bases lay between the germline ends. The CDR3 DNA follows: TGTGCCAGCAACCAGGACAGCGACTACACCATATATTTT. Its translation: CASNQDSDYTIYF.

The chain has TRBV4-2 and TRBJ2-1; no clear D. The CDR3 spans 14 residues. The V gene's germline CDR1 is LGHNA and CDR2 YNFKEQ. The V gene lost 1 base and the J gene lost 3 bases, with 7 bases spanning the gap. For the CDR3, the DNA is TGTGCCAGCAGCCAAGTAGGAGACTACAATGAGCAGTTCTTC. It is translated as CASSQVGDYNEQFF.

The chain uses TRBV7-3 and TRBJ2-2; perhaps TRBD1 as D (6 bases). Germline V lookup: CDR1 SGHTA, CDR2 FQGTGA. Trimming removed 5 bases from V and 1 base from J, with 8 bases in between. This CDR3 comprises 14 residues. CDR3 DNA sequence: TGTGCCAGCAGCACGGGACAGAACACCGGGGAGCTGTTTTTT. The encoded protein is CASSTGQNTGELFF. The whole variable domain, filled in from reference TRBV7-3 and TRBJ2-2, reads GAGVSQTPSNKVTEKGKYVELRCDPISGHTALYWYRQSLGQGPEFLIYFQGTGAADDSGLPNDRFFAVRPEGSVSTLKIQRTERGDSAVYLCASSTGQNTGELFFGEGSRLTVL.

This rearrangement joins TRBV5-5 to TRBJ1-1, with a weak D call TRBD1 (5 bases). The V gene's germline CDR1 is SGHKS and CDR2 YYEKEE (reference sequence). This CDR3 is 15 amino acids long. The ends were cut back, 0 bases at V and 1 base at J, with 10 bases in the middle. Here the CDR3 reads CASSLVGQGNTEAFF. The DNA of the CDR3 is TGTGCCAGCAGCTTGGTTGGTCAGGGGAACACTGAAGCTTTCTTT.

This sequence joins TRBV10-3 and TRBJ2-5; no clear D. The CDR3 sequence is 12 residues long. V was trimmed by 5 bases and J by 5 bases, leaving 9 bases between them. Germline V CDR1 and CDR2: ENHRY, SYGVKD. CDR3 DNA sequence: TGTGCCATCAGTCCGGGTAGGGAGACCCAGTACTTC. Translation gives CAISPGRETQYF.

This chain joins TRBV2 and TRBJ2-2; weak D call: TRBD1 (5 bases). Germline V gene sequence: CDR1 SNHLY, CDR2 FYNNEI. CDR3 length equals 16 residues. Trimming took 6 bases from V and 0 from J, leaving 14 bases between them. CDR3: CASRELGDSNTGELFF. CDR3 in DNA: TGTGCCAGCAGAGAATTAGGGGATTCGAACACCGGGGAGCTGTTTTTT.

V and J are TRBV9 and TRBJ2-7, with TRBD1 identical over 8 bases. Germline trimming cut 4 bases from V and 13 bases from J; bases unmatched to any gene: 13. The CDR3 extends over 13 amino acids. In germline, CDR1 is SGDLS, CDR2 YYNGEE. CDR3 protein: CASSPSGTGGHYF. CDR3 in DNA: TGTGCCAGCAGCCCCAGCGGAACAGGGGGTCACTACTTC.

This clone was recorded once. The chain recombines TRBV29-1 with TRBJ1-2, with D possibly matching TRBD1 (6 bases). This CDR3 has 14 residues. Germline V CDR1 and CDR2: SQVTM, ANQGSEA. Trimming pared 7 bases from V and 4 bases from J, leaving 19 bases between. CDR3 residues: CSGGDPQGGYGYTF. CDR3 DNA sequence: TGCAGCGGGGGGGATCCACAGGGCGGCTATGGCTACACCTTC.

The rearrangement joins TRBV11-2 to TRBJ2-1, with 7 bases aligning to TRBD2. There are 15 residues in the CDR3. The ends lost 5 bases at V and 7 bases at J; junction bases unmatched: 11. CDR1 and CDR2 (germline): SGHAT, FQNNGV. The CDR3 loop reads CASSAARLAENEQFF. The CDR3 bases are TGTGCCAGCAGCGCCGCTCGGCTAGCGGAGAATGAGCAGTTCTTC.

CDR3 residues: CASSGGWNEKLFF. The DNA of the CDR3 is TGTGCCAGCAGTGGAGGATGGAATGAAAAACTGTTTTTT. The chain uses TRBV12-3 or TRBV12-4 and TRBJ1-4; D remains unclear. The CDR3 runs 13 residues. V was clipped by 5 bases and J by 5 bases, with 9 bases between them.

The chain combines TRBV6-5 with TRBJ1-5, with 9 bases fitting TRBD1. Germline CDR1 is MNHEY and CDR2 is SVGAGI. This CDR3 region has 16 residues. With 0 bases clipped from V and 4 bases from J, the junction kept 4 bases outside the gene matches. Here the CDR3 reads CASSYSRQGVNQPQHF. DNA for the CDR3: TGTGCCAGCAGTTACTCCCGACAGGGGGTAAATCAGCCCCAGCATTTT.

The CDR3 sequence is CASSLVGRTGIYEQYF. In DNA, the CDR3 is TGCGCCAGCAGCTTGGTTGGCCGGACAGGGATCTACGAGCAGTACTTC. The chain couples TRBV5-1 to TRBJ2-7; 8 bases are shared with TRBD1. CDR1 and CDR2 (germline): SGHRS, YFSETQ. The V and J ends lost 0 bases and 3 bases, in that order; junction bases with no gene match: 8. The CDR3 is 16 amino acids.

This chain joins TRBV19 and TRBJ1-2; D uncertain. The CDR3 is made up of 15 amino acids. Trimming left V 7 bases short and J 4 bases short, with 19 bases between. Germline-derived CDR1 and CDR2 are LNHDA and SQIVND (reference sequence). CDR3 bases: TGTGCCAGTAACCCAAGTCAGGCTGGGCCCTATGGCTACACCTTC. It yields the protein CASNPSQAGPYGYTF.

The chain couples TRBV5-1 to TRBJ2-3, with D unclear. The CDR3 length is 15 residues. V lost 0 bases and J lost 4, with 12 bases in between. Germline V gene sequence: CDR1 SGHRS, CDR2 YFSETQ. In nucleotides, the CDR3 is TGCGCCAGCAGCTTGGATGGGTCGGGTCCAGATACGCAGTATTTT. Translation: CASSLDGSGPDTQYF.

V gene TRBV6-4 combines with J gene TRBJ2-3; 7 nucleotides align to TRBD1. With V trimmed by 4 bases and J by 1 base, 5 bases remained unmatched. Per germline, CDR1 MRHNA and CDR2 SNTAGT. The CDR3 runs 15 residues. The CDR3 sequence is CASSATGEGTDTQYF. The CDR3 nucleotides are TGTGCCAGCAGTGCCACAGGGGAAGGCACAGATACGCAGTATTTT.

The chain employs TRBV19 and TRBJ1-1, with D tentatively TRBD1 (6 bases). The V gene's germline CDR1 is LNHDA and CDR2 SQIVND (reference sequence). With 7 bases removed from V and 4 bases from J, the gap between germline ends came to 16 bases. This CDR3 has 14 residues. The DNA for the CDR3 is TGTGCCAGTACCCAAACTAGAGGGGGCACTGAAGCTTTCTTT. It translates to CASTQTRGGTEAFF.

The J gene is TRBJ2-7, the V gene TRBV9; 9 nucleotides align to TRBD2. V shed 3 bases and J 3 bases; nucleotides not matched to a gene: 13. CDR1 SGDLS and CDR2 YYNGEE come from the germline V gene. The CDR3 is 17 residues long. CDR3 coding DNA: TGTGCCAGCAGCGCCGCCCTTGCGAGCGGGGGGTACTACGAGCAGTACTTC. This encodes CASSAALASGGYYEQYF.

The V and J genes are TRBV7-2 and TRBJ2-3, with 10 positions matching TRBD2. V trimming: 7 bases; J trimming: 2 bases; junction bases outside the gene matches: 9. This CDR3 comprises 16 residues. Germline V gene lookup returns CDR1 SGHTA and CDR2 FQGNSA. CDR3 sequence (DNA): TGTGCCAGCACCCCCGGGACTAGCGCGATCACAGATACGCAGTATTTT. This gives the protein CASTPGTSAITDTQYF.

V and J are TRBV6-5 and TRBJ2-5; 10 nucleotides align to TRBD2. The CDR3 consists of 15 residues. V lost 6 bases to trimming and J lost 5 bases; unmatched junction nucleotides: 9. Looked up from germline, CDR1 is MNHEY and CDR2 is SVGAGI. The CDR3 region has the DNA TGTGCCAGCAGCTCTAGCGGGGGCCCACGGGAGACCCAGTACTTC. Translation gives CASSSSGGPRETQYF.

The chain couples TRBV5-1 to TRBJ2-5, with a possible D match to TRBD1 (6 bases). The CDR3 has 13 residues. V shed 9 bases and J shed 1 base, with 13 bases lying between them. Per the germline V gene, CDR1 is SGHRS and CDR2 is YFSETQ. The chain's CDR3 is CATSGQTQETQYF. The CDR3 DNA is TGCGCCACCTCAGGACAGACCCAAGAGACCCAGTACTTC. Based on the CDR3 plus reference TRBV5-1 and TRBJ2-5, the full variable domain is KAGVTQTPRYLIKTRGQQVTLSCSPISGHRSVSWYQQTPGQGLQFLFEYFSETQRNKGNFPGRFSGRQFSNSRSEMNVSTLELGDSALYLCATSGQTQETQYFGPGTRLLVL.

The chain couples TRBV19 to TRBJ1-6, with no clear D. Trimming shortened V by 7 bases and J by 8 bases, and 18 bases separated the two germline ends. The CDR3 is 15 amino acids. The germline V gene has CDR1 LNHDA and CDR2 SQIVND (reference sequence). CDR3 loop: CASNPHTSADSPLHF. The CDR3 nucleotides read TGTGCCAGTAACCCACACACGTCAGCGGATTCACCCCTCCACTTT. The full variable domain, rest sourced from reference TRBV19 and TRBJ1-6, is DGGITQSPKYLFRKEGQNVTLSCEQNLNHDAMYWYRQDPGQGLRLIYYSQIVNDFQKGDIAEGYSVSREKKESFPLTVTSAQKNPTAFYLCASNPHTSADSPLHFGNGTRLTVT.

This chain joins TRBV12-3 or TRBV12-4 and TRBJ1-6, with 7 bases aligning to TRBD1. The length of the CDR3 is 13 residues. V was clipped by 6 bases and J by 10 bases; unmatched bases: 6. The CDR3 region is CASSPQGTSPLHF. CDR3 nucleotides: TGTGCCAGCAGCCCACAGGGGACCTCACCCCTCCACTTT.

A few counts support this clone. The chain couples TRBV27 to TRBJ1-1; 8 bases fit TRBD1. The CDR3 spans 15 residues. V lost 0 bases, J lost 2 bases, and 2 bases stayed unmatched. In germline, CDR1 is MNHEY, CDR2 SMNVEV (reference sequence). The CDR3, as DNA: TGTGCCAGCAGTTTATCGACAGGGGTTAACACTGAAGCTTTCTTT. Translated, it gives CASSLSTGVNTEAFF.

This clone was observed once. The rearrangement links TRBV6-6 to TRBJ1-4; maybe TRBD1 (5 bases). This CDR3 region has 14 residues. V was clipped by 5 bases and J by 7 bases, with 14 bases between them. Germline V gene lookup returns CDR1 MNHNY and CDR2 SVGAGI (reference sequence). CDR3 sequence reads: CASSPVGGTEKLFF. CDR3 in DNA: TGTGCCAGCAGTCCGGTGGGGGGTACTGAAAAACTGTTTTTT.

This chain joins TRBV18 and TRBJ1-6; 10 nucleotides align to TRBD1. CDR1 and CDR2 (germline): KGHSH, LQKENI. The trim removed 6 bases at V and 9 bases at J, leaving 8 bases unmatched. This CDR3 contains 15 residues. DNA of the CDR3: TGTGCCAGCTCCGGGACAGGGGATTCGAGTTCACCCCTCCACTTT. Its translation is CASSGTGDSSSPLHF.

The chain combines TRBV4-2 with TRBJ2-5; TRBD2 matches at 7 bases. Unmatched junction bases numbered 17, after V lost 5 bases and J lost 5 bases. Per germline, CDR1 LGHNA and CDR2 YNFKEQ. The CDR3 has 17 residues. The DNA of the CDR3 is TGTGCCAGCAGCAAGACCTCGGGACTAAGTGAGGGTGAGACCCAGTACTTC. Amino acid sequence: CASSKTSGLSEGETQYF.

This chain uses TRBV29-1 with TRBJ1-1, with D hard to call. The CDR3 runs 12 residues. Between the trimmed V and J ends, which lost 4 bases and 3 bases, there was a span of 9 bases. Germline CDR1 SQVTM, CDR2 ANQGSEA. CDR3 residues: CSVAIQDTEAFF. The CDR3 nucleotides are TGCAGCGTTGCAATTCAGGACACTGAAGCTTTCTTT.